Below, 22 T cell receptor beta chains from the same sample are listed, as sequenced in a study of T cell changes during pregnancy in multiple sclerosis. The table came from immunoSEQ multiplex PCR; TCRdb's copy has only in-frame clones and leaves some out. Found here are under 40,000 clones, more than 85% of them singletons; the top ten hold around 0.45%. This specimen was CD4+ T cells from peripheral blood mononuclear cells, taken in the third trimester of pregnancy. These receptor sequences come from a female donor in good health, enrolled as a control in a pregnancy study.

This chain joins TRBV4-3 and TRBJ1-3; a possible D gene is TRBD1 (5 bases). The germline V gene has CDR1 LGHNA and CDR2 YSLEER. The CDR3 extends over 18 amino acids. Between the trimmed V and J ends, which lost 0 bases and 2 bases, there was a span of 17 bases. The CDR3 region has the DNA TGCGCCAGCAGCCAAGATGCTGGCAGGGCTAACCCTGGAAACACCATATATTTT. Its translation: CASSQDAGRANPGNTIYF.

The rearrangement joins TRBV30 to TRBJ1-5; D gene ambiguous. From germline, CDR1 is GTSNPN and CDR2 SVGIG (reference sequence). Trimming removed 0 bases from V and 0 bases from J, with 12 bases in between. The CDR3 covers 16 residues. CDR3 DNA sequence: TGTGCCTGGAGTGTACGGGTTTCGTTTAGCAATCAGCCCCAGCATTTT. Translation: CAWSVRVSFSNQPQHF.

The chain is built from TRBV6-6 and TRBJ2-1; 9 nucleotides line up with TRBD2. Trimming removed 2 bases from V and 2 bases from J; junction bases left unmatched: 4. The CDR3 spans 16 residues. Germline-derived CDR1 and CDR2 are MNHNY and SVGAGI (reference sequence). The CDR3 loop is CASSYGAGGTYNEQFF. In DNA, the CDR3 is TGTGCCAGCAGTTACGGGGCGGGGGGGACCTACAATGAGCAGTTCTTC.

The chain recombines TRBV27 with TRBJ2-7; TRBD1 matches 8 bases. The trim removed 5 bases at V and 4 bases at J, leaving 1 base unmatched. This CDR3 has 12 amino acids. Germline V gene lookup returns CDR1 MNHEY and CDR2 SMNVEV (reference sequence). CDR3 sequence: CASSRQGYEQYF. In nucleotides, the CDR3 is TGTGCCAGCAGTCGACAGGGGTACGAGCAGTACTTC.

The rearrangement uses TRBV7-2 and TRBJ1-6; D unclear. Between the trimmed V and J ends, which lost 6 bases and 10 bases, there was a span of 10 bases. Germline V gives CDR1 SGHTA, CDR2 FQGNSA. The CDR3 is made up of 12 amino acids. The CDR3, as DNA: TGTGCCAGCAGATTACGTCGGTCACCCCTCCACTTT. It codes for CASRLRRSPLHF. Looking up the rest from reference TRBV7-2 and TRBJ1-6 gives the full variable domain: GAGVSQSPSNKVTEKGKDVELRCDPISGHTALYWYRQSLGQGLEFLIYFQGNSAPDKSGLPSDRFSAERTGGSVSTLTIQRTQQEDSAVYLCASRLRRSPLHFGNGTRLTVT.

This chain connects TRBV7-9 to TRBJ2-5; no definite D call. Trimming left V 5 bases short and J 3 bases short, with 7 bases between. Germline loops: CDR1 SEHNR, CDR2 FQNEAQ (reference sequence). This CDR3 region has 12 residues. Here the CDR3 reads CASSPQKETQYF. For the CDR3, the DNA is TGTGCCAGCAGCCCCCAAAAAGAGACCCAGTACTTC.

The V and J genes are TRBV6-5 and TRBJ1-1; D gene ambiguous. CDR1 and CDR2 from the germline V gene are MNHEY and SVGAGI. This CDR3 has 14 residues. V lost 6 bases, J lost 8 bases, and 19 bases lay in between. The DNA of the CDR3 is TGTGCCAGCAGGAAGGGAGGGCAGCCGTCGGAAGCTTTCTTT. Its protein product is CASRKGGQPSEAFF.

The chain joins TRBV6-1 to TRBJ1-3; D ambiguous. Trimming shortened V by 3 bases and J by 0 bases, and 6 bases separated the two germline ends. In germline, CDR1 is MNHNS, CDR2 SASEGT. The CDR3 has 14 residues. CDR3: CASSEQISGNTIYF. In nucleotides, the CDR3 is TGTGCCAGCAGTGAGCAGATCTCTGGAAACACCATATATTTT.

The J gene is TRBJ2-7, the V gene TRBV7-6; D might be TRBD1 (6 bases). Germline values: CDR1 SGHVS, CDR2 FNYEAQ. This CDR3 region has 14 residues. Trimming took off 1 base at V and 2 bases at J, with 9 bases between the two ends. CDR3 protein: CASSLVTGPYEQYF. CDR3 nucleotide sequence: TGTGCCAGCAGCTTAGTGACAGGTCCCTACGAGCAGTACTTC.

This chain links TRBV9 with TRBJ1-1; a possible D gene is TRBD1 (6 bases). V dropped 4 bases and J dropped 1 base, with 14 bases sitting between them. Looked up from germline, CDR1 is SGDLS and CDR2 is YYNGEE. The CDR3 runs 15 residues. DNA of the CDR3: TGTGCCAGCAGCCCAGCAGGGGTTGGGAACACTGAAGCTTTCTTT. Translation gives CASSPAGVGNTEAFF.

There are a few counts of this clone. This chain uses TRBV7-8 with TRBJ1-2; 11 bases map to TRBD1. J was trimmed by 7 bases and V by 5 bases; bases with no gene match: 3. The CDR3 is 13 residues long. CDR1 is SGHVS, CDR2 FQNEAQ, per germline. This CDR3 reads CASSTGTGGGYTF. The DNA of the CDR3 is TGTGCCAGCAGCACCGGGACAGGGGGTGGCTACACCTTC.

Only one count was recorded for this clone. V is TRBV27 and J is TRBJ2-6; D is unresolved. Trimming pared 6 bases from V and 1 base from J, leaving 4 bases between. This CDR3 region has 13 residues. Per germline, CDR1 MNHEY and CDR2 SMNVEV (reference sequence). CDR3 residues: CASSLSGANVLTF. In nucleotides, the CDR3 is TGTGCCAGCAGCCTTTCTGGGGCCAACGTCCTGACTTTC.

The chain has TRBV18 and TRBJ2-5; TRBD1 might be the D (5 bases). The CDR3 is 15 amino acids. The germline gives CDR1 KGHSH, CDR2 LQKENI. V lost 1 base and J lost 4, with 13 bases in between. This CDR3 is CASSPRAGKSETQYF. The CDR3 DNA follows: TGTGCCAGCTCACCACGGGCAGGGAAATCAGAGACCCAGTACTTC.

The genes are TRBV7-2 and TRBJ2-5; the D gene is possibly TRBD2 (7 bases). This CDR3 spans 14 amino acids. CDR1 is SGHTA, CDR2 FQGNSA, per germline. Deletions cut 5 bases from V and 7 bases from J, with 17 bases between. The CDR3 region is CASSRMVGGRTQYF. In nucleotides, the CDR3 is TGTGCCAGCAGCAGGATGGTGGGGGGGCGGACCCAGTACTTC.

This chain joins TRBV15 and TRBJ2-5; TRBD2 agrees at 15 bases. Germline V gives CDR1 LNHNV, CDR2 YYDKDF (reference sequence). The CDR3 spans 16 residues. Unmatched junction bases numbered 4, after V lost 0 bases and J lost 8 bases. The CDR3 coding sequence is TGTGCCACCAGCAGAGATCTGGGACTAGCGGGGGGTACCCAGTACTTC. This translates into CATSRDLGLAGGTQYF. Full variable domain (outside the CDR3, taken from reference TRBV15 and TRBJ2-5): DAMVIQNPRYQVTQFGKPVTLSCSQTLNHNVMYWYQQKSSQAPKLLFHYYDKDFNNEADTPDNFQSRRPNTSFCFLDIRSPGLGDTAMYLCATSRDLGLAGGTQYFGPGTRLLVL.

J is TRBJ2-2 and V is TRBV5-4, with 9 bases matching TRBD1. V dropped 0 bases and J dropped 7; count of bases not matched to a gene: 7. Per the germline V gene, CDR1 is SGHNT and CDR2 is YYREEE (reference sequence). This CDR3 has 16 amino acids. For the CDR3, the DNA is TGTGCCAGCAGCTTGGTTGGGACAGGGTATAGCGGGGAGCTGTTTTTT. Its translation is CASSLVGTGYSGELFF. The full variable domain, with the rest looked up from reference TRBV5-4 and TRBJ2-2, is ETGVTQSPTHLIKTRGQQVTLRCSSQSGHNTVSWYQQALGQGPQFIFQYYREEENGRGNFPPRFSGLQFPNYSSELNVNALELDDSALYLCASSLVGTGYSGELFFGEGSRLTVL.

CDR3 residues: CASSLRAGGEQFF. The CDR3 region has the DNA TGTGCCAGCAGCTTGAGAGCGGGAGGTGAGCAGTTCTTC. The chain joins TRBV5-6 to TRBJ2-1, with 9 bases fitting TRBD2. The CDR3 totals 13 residues. CDR1 and CDR2 (germline): SGHDT, YYEEEE. The V and J ends lost 1 base and 9 bases, in that order; junction bases with no gene match: 2.

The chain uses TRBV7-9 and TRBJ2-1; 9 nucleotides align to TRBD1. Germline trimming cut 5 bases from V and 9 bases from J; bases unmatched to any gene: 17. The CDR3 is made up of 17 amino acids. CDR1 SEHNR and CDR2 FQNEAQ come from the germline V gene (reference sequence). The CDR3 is CASSRLGTGTFRVEQFF. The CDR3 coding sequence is TGTGCCAGCAGCCGACTAGGGACAGGGACCTTTCGGGTTGAGCAGTTCTTC.

This CDR3 reads CASSFIGGNEQFF. Written as DNA, the CDR3 is TGTGCCAGCAGTTTTATCGGGGGCAATGAGCAGTTCTTC. This chain joins TRBV28 and TRBJ2-1, with D tentatively TRBD2 (6 bases). Trimming took 3 bases from V and 6 from J, leaving 9 bases between them. Germline assignment: CDR1 MDHEN and CDR2 SYDVKM. The CDR3 is 13 residues long.

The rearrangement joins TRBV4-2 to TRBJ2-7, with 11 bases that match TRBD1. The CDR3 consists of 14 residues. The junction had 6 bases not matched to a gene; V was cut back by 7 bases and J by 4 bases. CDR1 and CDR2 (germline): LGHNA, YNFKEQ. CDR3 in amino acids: CASTEGTGGYEQYF. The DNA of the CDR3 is TGTGCCAGCACGGAGGGGACAGGGGGGTACGAGCAGTACTTC.

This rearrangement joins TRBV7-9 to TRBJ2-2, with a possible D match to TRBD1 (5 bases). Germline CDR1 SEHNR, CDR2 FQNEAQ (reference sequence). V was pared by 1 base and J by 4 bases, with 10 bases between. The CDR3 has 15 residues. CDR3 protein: CASSLGDRLTGELFF. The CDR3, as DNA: TGTGCCAGCAGCTTAGGAGACAGACTCACCGGGGAGCTGTTTTTT.

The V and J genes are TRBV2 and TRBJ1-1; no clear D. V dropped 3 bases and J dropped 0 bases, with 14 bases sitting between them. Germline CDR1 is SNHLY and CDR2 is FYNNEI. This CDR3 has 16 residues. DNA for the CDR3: TGTGCCAGCAGTGAGGGTTTGGGCGGGATGAACACTGAAGCTTTCTTT. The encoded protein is CASSEGLGGMNTEAFF.